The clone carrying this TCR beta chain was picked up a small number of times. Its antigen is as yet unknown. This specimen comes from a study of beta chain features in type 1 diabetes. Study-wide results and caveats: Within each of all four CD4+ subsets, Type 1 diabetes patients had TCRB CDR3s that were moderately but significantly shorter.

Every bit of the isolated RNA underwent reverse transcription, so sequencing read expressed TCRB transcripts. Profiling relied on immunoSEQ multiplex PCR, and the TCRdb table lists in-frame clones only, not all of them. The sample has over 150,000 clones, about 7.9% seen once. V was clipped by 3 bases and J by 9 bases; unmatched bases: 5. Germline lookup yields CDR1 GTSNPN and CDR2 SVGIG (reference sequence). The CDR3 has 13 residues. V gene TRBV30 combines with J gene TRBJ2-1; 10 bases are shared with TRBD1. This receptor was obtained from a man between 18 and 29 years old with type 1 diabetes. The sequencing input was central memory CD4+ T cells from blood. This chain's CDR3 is CAWSKGQGTEQFF. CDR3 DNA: TGTGCCTGGAGCAAGGGACAGGGGACTGAGCAGTTCTTC.